A single T cell receptor beta chain is shown here with its context. Its antigen remains unidentified. CDR1 and CDR2 from the germline V gene are SEHNR and FQNEAQ (reference sequence). The CDR3 is made up of 14 amino acids. Trimming cost V 8 bases and J 4 bases, with 15 bases left between them. This record belongs to a study of siplizumab effects on memory and regulatory T cells. Study-level points and caveats: The authors mapped only a minor fraction of alloreactive clones to unstimulated subsets.

Profiling relied on immunoSEQ multiplex PCR, and the TCRdb table lists in-frame clones only, not all of them. The sample contains approximately 100,000 clones, 93% of which appear only once. This clonotype was sampled from a human donor in good health. The chain employs TRBV7-9 and TRBJ2-1; unclear D gene. Sequencing was performed on Tregs sorted from blood. The DNA for the CDR3 is TGTGCCAGCTCTACCCGGTACGGGTACAATGAGCAGTTCTTC. It encodes CASSTRYGYNEQFF.